This record covers a single TCR beta chain. Germline V CDR1 and CDR2: SGHTA, FQGNSA. The V gene end was trimmed by 4 bases and the J gene end by 1 base; junction bases not matched to a gene: 7. This CDR3 comprises 15 residues. Per the authors' pipeline: Counts of nucleated cells, estimated from reference gene primer amplification, were obtained. Generated by immunoSEQ multiplex PCR, the TCRdb table keeps only in-frame clones and is missing some. That table furnishes V, J and clone size, whereas the DNA furnished D and trimming. Of more than 200,000 clones listed, more than 85% are singletons. The data belong to a study of blood T cell repertoires in COVID-19. Study background: Acute and convalescent COVID-19 samples came from the United States, Italy and Spain. Nucleic acid was either cDNA or gDNA, and it came from T cells, B-cell-depleted T cells, or PBMCs.

The TCR sequence derives from a man aged 35-49 years with acute or convalescent COVID-19. The chain recombines TRBV7-2 with TRBJ2-7, with 7 bases that match TRBD1. Sequenced material: peripheral blood. CDR3 sequence (DNA): TGTGCCAGCAGCTCAGCCGGGACAGATTCCTACGAGCAGTACTTC. This translates into CASSSAGTDSYEQYF.